This T cell receptor beta chain was captured in a study of OX40 agonist ivuxolimab in advanced cancers. Looking at the study overall: Clinicians treated patients with ivuxolimab, an agonistic anti-OX40 (CD134) antibody. The group had a mean age of about 65 years, ranged from about 20 to 90, and was 82.7% male. Two patients with cutaneous melanoma and one with hepatocellular carcinoma, three in total, showed partial responses. Whole-study findings and limits: More expanded clones were found, on average, in CD8+ than in CD4+ T cells.

A remark on this clone: Its antigen is not identified.

There are 15 residues in the CDR3. The V segment lost 5 bases and the J segment 6 bases; nucleotides outside the gene matches: 11. Germline CDR1 is LNHDA and CDR2 is SQIVND (reference sequence). Method: immunoSEQ multiplex PCR; TCRdb's copy keeps in-frame clones and lacks some. The sample yields around 72,000 clones, 91% seen once. V gene TRBV19 combines with J gene TRBJ2-3; 7 bases are shared with TRBD1. Material: CD4+ or CD8+ T cells sorted from blood, obtained in a trial of the OX40 agonist ivuxolimab. This TCR was recovered from an adult with an advanced solid tumor such as melanoma, head and neck, liver or kidney cancer. The DNA of the CDR3 is TGTGCCAGTAGTCCAGCCGACAGGGTGATGGATACGCAGTATTTT. Its translation is CASSPADRVMDTQYF.